Below are 25 T cell receptor beta chains sequenced from a single sample in a study of shared clonotypes between healthy human individuals. Sequenced by immunoSEQ multiplex PCR; TCRdb stores in-frame clones only, minus some. The sample shows approximately 620,000 clones, around 97% of them seen only once. Sequences were obtained from naive CD4+ T cells sorted from blood. Subset of the sample: CD45RA+ positively selected. The receptors here all came from a woman under 40 in good health.

This sequence joins TRBV7-7 and TRBJ1-5, with TRBD1 as a possible D gene (5 bases). There are 16 residues in the CDR3. The V end lost 0 bases, the J end lost 3 bases, and 12 bases lay between the germline ends. CDR1 SSHAT and CDR2 FNYEAQ come from the germline V gene (reference sequence). The CDR3 loop reads CASSLAVRVVNQPQHF. The CDR3, as DNA: TGTGCCAGCAGCTTAGCTGTCAGGGTGGTCAATCAGCCCCAGCATTTT.

This rearrangement joins TRBV6-1 to TRBJ2-3; a weak D match, TRBD2 (6 bases). V lost 3 bases and J 2 bases, leaving 15 bases between the germline ends. Germline loops: CDR1 MNHNS, CDR2 SASEGT. There are 16 residues in the CDR3. The CDR3 reads CASSEMGSGNTDTQYF. The CDR3 DNA is TGTGCCAGCAGTGAGATGGGTAGCGGAAACACAGATACGCAGTATTTT.

V gene TRBV2 combines with J gene TRBJ2-7; no clear D. CDR3 length equals 14 residues. CDR1 and CDR2 (germline): SNHLY, FYNNEI. Trimming took off 6 bases at V and 0 bases at J, with 12 bases between the two ends. The CDR3 nucleotides are TGTGCCAGCAGCGCCTCCCCCGCCTCCTACGAGCAGTACTTC. Translated: CASSASPASYEQYF.

This chain links TRBV29-1 with TRBJ2-1; TRBD2 aligns across 7 bases. This CDR3 contains 13 residues. Germline loops: CDR1 SQVTM, CDR2 ANQGSEA. After removal of 3 bases from V and 5 bases from J, the junction contained 4 bases not matched to a gene. As DNA, the CDR3 is TGCAGCGTTGACGGGGACTACAACAATGAGCAGTTCTTC. Translating it yields CSVDGDYNNEQFF.

Only one count was recorded for this clone. This rearrangement joins TRBV27 to TRBJ1-2, with D hard to call. V was pared by 4 bases and J by 6 bases, with 6 bases between. Germline loops: CDR1 MNHEY, CDR2 SMNVEV (reference sequence). The CDR3 is 11 amino acids. The CDR3 DNA sequence: TGTGCCAGCAGTTCCAGCCATGGCTACACCTTC. This translates into CASSSSHGYTF.

The rearrangement links TRBV11-2 to TRBJ2-1, with no clear D. Germline V gene data show CDR1 as SGHAT and CDR2 as FQNNGV. The CDR3 totals 13 residues. Trimming removed 0 bases from V and 12 bases from J, with 12 bases in between. DNA for the CDR3: TGTGCCAGCAGCTTAGATCTCCCCTCTGCGCAGTTCTTC. Protein product: CASSLDLPSAQFF.

The chain joins TRBV28 to TRBJ2-7, with 14 positions matching TRBD2. The CDR3 contains 16 residues. Germline CDR1 is MDHEN and CDR2 is SYDVKM. The V and J ends lost 5 bases and 3 bases, in that order; junction bases with no gene match: 6. The DNA for the CDR3 is TGTGCCAGCAGTAAGACTAGCGGGAGGGGCCGCTACGAGCAGTACTTC. Protein product: CASSKTSGRGRYEQYF.

The chain employs TRBV27 and TRBJ2-3; D is undetermined. CDR3 length: 12 residues. V gave up 5 bases and J gave up 1 base, with 4 bases separating them. Germline assignment: CDR1 MNHEY and CDR2 SMNVEV (reference sequence). The CDR3 DNA is TGTGCCAGCAGTGACCGCACAGATACGCAGTATTTT. Protein: CASSDRTDTQYF.

Only a few counts were recorded for this clone. The V call is TRBV10-3, the J call TRBJ1-5; the match to TRBD1 covers 8 bases. Germline V gives CDR1 ENHRY, CDR2 SYGVKD. This CDR3 region has 14 residues. V was pared by 4 bases and J by 4 bases, with 3 bases of the junction left unmatched. The CDR3 nucleotides read TGTGCCATCAGTGGCGACAGGGGAAATCAGCCCCAGCATTTT. It codes for CAISGDRGNQPQHF.

This chain connects TRBV28 to TRBJ1-5; TRBD1 matches 8 bases. V trimming: 4 bases; J trimming: 0 bases; junction bases outside the gene matches: 8. CDR1 is MDHEN, CDR2 SYDVKM, per germline. There are 17 residues in the CDR3. CDR3 in amino acids: CASSSQGAIHSNQPQHF. Here the CDR3 DNA reads TGTGCCAGCAGTTCTCAGGGGGCAATTCATAGCAATCAGCCCCAGCATTTT.

This clone is a singleton in its sample. V and J are TRBV11-2 and TRBJ2-7; tentatively, D is TRBD1 or TRBD2 (5 bases each). Germline V gene data show CDR1 as SGHAT and CDR2 as FQNNGV. This CDR3 spans 14 amino acids. The V and J ends lost 8 bases and 5 bases respectively, with 19 bases between them. In DNA form, the CDR3 reads TGTGCCAGCCGACGCCTTGGGGGAGCCCACGAGCAGTACTTC. Translated: CASRRLGGAHEQYF.

The J gene is TRBJ2-1, the V gene TRBV10-3, with 12 nucleotides matching TRBD1. J lost 5 bases, V lost 6 bases, and 11 bases had no gene match. Germline V gives CDR1 ENHRY, CDR2 SYGVKD. This CDR3 is 17 amino acids long. The chain's CDR3 is CAIRAGQGARGNNEQFF. Written as DNA, the CDR3 is TGTGCCATCAGGGCGGGACAGGGGGCGCGAGGGAACAATGAGCAGTTCTTC.

The rearrangement uses TRBV5-1 and TRBJ2-3; weak D call: TRBD2 (5 bases). The CDR3 runs to 15 residues. CDR1 is SGHRS, CDR2 YFSETQ, per germline. Between the trimmed V and J ends, which lost 4 bases and 1 base, there was a span of 13 bases. The DNA of the CDR3 is TGCGCCAGCAGCAGAATAGAGGGTGGCACAGATACGCAGTATTTT. Translation gives CASSRIEGGTDTQYF.

This clone was counted once. The rearrangement uses TRBV7-2 and TRBJ1-1; 7 nucleotides match TRBD1. J gave up 4 bases and V 5 bases, and 10 bases lay outside the gene matches. Germline V gene data show CDR1 as SGHTA and CDR2 as FQGNSA. The CDR3 covers 15 residues. CDR3 loop: CASSAMTGFLTEAFF. The CDR3 region has the DNA TGTGCCAGCAGCGCAATGACAGGGTTTCTCACTGAAGCTTTCTTT.

V is TRBV28 and J is TRBJ1-1, with D unresolved. Germline lookup yields CDR1 MDHEN and CDR2 SYDVKM. The V gene lost 1 base and the J gene lost 1 base, with 7 bases spanning the gap. The CDR3 sequence is 14 residues long. DNA for the CDR3: TGTGCCAGCAGTTTATTAGCGGGGAACACTGAAGCTTTCTTT. It yields the protein CASSLLAGNTEAFF.

As to this clone: This sample also contains other DNA sequences that code for the same CDR3. The chain couples TRBV14 to TRBJ2-7, with TRBD2 identical over 11 bases. This CDR3 is built from 15 residues. Trimming at V came to 3 bases and at J to 2 bases, leaving 3 bases not matched to a gene. Germline CDR1 reads SGHDN; CDR2 reads FVKESK. DNA for the CDR3: TGTGCCAGCAGCCAGGTAGCGGGAGGGCCCTACGAGCAGTACTTC. Its translation: CASSQVAGGPYEQYF.

The J gene is TRBJ2-7, the V gene TRBV7-9; the match to TRBD2 covers 10 bases. Per the germline V gene, CDR1 is SEHNR and CDR2 is FQNEAQ (reference sequence). J gave up 4 bases and V 2 bases, and 2 bases lay outside the gene matches. This CDR3 region has 14 residues. The CDR3 loop reads CASSLTSGVYEQYF. The CDR3 coding sequence is TGTGCCAGCAGCTTAACTAGCGGGGTATACGAGCAGTACTTC.

The V gene is TRBV5-4, the J gene TRBJ2-2; 10 bases agree with TRBD1. Germline V CDR1 and CDR2: SGHNT, YYREEE (reference sequence). V lost 2 bases, J lost 5 bases, and 6 bases stayed unmatched. The CDR3 sequence is 16 residues long. CDR3 sequence reads: CASSLRQGAGTGELFF. The CDR3 DNA sequence: TGTGCCAGCAGCTTAAGACAGGGGGCAGGAACCGGGGAGCTGTTTTTT.

This rearrangement joins TRBV15 to TRBJ2-7; TRBD1 might be the D (5 bases). V lost 1 base and J lost 5, with 9 bases in between. Per germline, CDR1 LNHNV and CDR2 YYDKDF (reference sequence). The CDR3 is made up of 13 amino acids. The CDR3 region has the DNA TGTGCCACCAGCAGAGGACCAGGGCACGAGCAGTACTTC. It codes for CATSRGPGHEQYF.

This chain connects TRBV10-2 to TRBJ1-4; 8 nucleotides match TRBD1. Losses at the gene ends were 6 bases for V and 5 bases for J; bases not matched to a gene: 2. CDR3 size: 13 residues. CDR1 and CDR2 from the germline V gene are WSHSY and SAAADI. The CDR3 region is CASSRQGNEKLFF. CDR3 coding DNA: TGCGCCAGCAGCCGACAGGGGAATGAAAAACTGTTTTTT.

The chain recombines TRBV2 with TRBJ1-5; D is perhaps TRBD1 (5 bases). Germline V gene lookup returns CDR1 SNHLY and CDR2 FYNNEI. The CDR3 is made up of 15 amino acids. The ends were cut back, 6 bases at V and 0 bases at J, with 12 bases in the middle. In DNA form, the CDR3 reads TGTGCCAGCAGGCGGGACGGGAATAGCAATCAGCCCCAGCATTTT. Protein product: CASRRDGNSNQPQHF.

V usage is TRBV21-1 and J usage is TRBJ1-1; TRBD1 was called by the table and not checked on the DNA. TRBV21-1 has pseudogene status. The length of the CDR3 is 18 residues. This CDR3 is CASSIQGQAIHMNTEAFF. In DNA, the CDR3 is TGTGCCAGCAGCATCCAGGGGCAAGCGATACACATGAACACTGAAGCTTTCTTT.

This chain links TRBV19 with TRBJ1-3; D might be TRBD1 (5 bases). There are 15 residues in the CDR3. Per germline, CDR1 LNHDA and CDR2 SQIVND (reference sequence). V was shortened by 2 bases and J by 5 bases, with 13 bases between the two germline ends. The DNA for the CDR3 is TGTGCCAGTAGTATACCTCGCCAGGGACGAAACACCATATATTTT. It encodes CASSIPRQGRNTIYF.

The chain employs TRBV5-4 and TRBJ1-4; D perhaps matches TRBD1 (6 bases). Trimming pared 0 bases from V and 7 bases from J, leaving 10 bases between. In germline, CDR1 is SGHNT, CDR2 YYREEE (reference sequence). The CDR3 spans 14 residues. The DNA for the CDR3 is TGTGCCAGCAGCTTGGGGGGCAGGGGTGAAAAACTGTTTTTT. Its translation: CASSLGGRGEKLFF. Based on the CDR3 plus reference TRBV5-4 and TRBJ1-4, the full variable domain is ETGVTQSPTHLIKTRGQQVTLRCSSQSGHNTVSWYQQALGQGPQFIFQYYREEENGRGNFPPRFSGLQFPNYSSELNVNALELDDSALYLCASSLGGRGEKLFFGSGTQLSVL.

The chain links TRBV30 to TRBJ2-7; the match to TRBD2 covers 9 bases. V lost 2 bases, J lost 6 bases, and 5 bases stayed unmatched. Germline V gene lookup returns CDR1 GTSNPN and CDR2 SVGIG (reference sequence). The CDR3 consists of 13 residues. CDR3 in amino acids: CAWSLAGLGEQYF. The CDR3 DNA is TGTGCCTGGAGTCTAGCGGGACTCGGCGAGCAGTACTTC.